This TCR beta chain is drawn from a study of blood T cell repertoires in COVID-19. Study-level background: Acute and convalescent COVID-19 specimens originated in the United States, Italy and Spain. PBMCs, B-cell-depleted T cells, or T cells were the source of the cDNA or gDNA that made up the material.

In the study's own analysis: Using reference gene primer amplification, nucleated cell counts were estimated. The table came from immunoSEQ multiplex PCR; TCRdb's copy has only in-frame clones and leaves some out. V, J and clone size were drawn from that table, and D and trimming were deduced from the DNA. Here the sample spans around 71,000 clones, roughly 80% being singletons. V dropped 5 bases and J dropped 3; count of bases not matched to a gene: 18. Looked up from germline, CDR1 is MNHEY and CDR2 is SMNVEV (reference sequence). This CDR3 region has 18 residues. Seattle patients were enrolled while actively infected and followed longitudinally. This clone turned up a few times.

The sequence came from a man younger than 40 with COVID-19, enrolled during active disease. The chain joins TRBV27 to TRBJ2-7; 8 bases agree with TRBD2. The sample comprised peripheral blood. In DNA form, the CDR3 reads TGTGCCAGCAGTCCCCGCCGTTCCGGGACTAGGATCTACTACGAGCAGTACTTC. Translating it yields CASSPRRSGTRIYYEQYF.